The 2 T cell receptor beta chains below come from one sample, sequenced in a study of T cell clones after liver transplantation. Measured with immunoSEQ multiplex PCR; TCRdb has only the in-frame clones, and not every one. Of approximately 55,000 clones in the sample, about 64% are singletons; the top ten hold 15%. The sequenced sample was CD4+ T cells from blood, obtained before liver transplant. The source is a human donor who received a liver transplant.

The chain links TRBV5-5 to TRBJ1-1, with unresolved D. Deletions cut 0 bases from V and 1 base from J, with 7 bases between. The V gene's germline CDR1 is SGHKS and CDR2 YYEKEE (reference sequence). CDR3 length equals 14 residues. As DNA, the CDR3 is TGTGCCAGCAGCTTGGCGCTGGCGAACACTGAAGCTTTCTTT. As protein: CASSLALANTEAFF.

This clone has a handful of counts. J is TRBJ2-7 and V is TRBV28, with 8 bases identical to TRBD2. CDR1 and CDR2 (germline): MDHEN, SYDVKM. The length of the CDR3 is 14 residues. The V gene end was trimmed by 8 bases and the J gene end by 4 bases; junction bases not matched to a gene: 10. The CDR3 DNA reads as TGTGCCAGCCGAACGGGAGGGGTGGGGTACGAGCAGTACTTC. Translation gives CASRTGGVGYEQYF.